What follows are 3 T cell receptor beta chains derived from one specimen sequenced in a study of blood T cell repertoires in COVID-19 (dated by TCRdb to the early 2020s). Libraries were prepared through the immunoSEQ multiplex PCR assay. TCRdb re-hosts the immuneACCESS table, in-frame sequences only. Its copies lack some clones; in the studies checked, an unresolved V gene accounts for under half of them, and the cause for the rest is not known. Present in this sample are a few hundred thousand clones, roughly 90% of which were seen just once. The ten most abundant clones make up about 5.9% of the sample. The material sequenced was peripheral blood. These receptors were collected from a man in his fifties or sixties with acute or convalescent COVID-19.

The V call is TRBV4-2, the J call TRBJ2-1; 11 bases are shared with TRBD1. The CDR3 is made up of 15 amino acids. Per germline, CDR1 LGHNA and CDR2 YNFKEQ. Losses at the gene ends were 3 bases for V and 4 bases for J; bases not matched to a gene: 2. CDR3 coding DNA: TGTGCCAGCAGCCAGGGGACAGGGGGGTACAATGAGCAGTTCTTC. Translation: CASSQGTGGYNEQFF.

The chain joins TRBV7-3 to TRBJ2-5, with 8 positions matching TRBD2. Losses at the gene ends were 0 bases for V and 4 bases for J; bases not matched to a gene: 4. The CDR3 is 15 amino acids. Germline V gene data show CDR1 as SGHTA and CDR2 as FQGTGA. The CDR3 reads CASSLTGLAGETQYF. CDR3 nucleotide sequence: TGTGCCAGCAGCTTAACAGGGCTAGCGGGAGAGACCCAGTACTTC.

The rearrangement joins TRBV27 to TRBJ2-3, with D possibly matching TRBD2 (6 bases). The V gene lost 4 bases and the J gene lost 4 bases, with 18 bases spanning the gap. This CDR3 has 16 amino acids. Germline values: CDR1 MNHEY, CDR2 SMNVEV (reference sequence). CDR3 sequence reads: CASSSPARGWADTQYF. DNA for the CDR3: TGTGCCAGCAGTTCCCCTGCGCGGGGTTGGGCAGATACGCAGTATTTT.